Each of the 6 T cell receptor beta chains below was sequenced from the same sample in a study of blood T cells in healthy people across ages. Alongside a J-beta primer mix, a sample-barcoded 5' primer served in a second PCR lasting roughly 7 to 11 cycles. TCRdb processed the 5' RACE reads anew with MiXCR; each CDR3 protein has one entry. Of over a million distinct CDR3 sequences listed, roughly 60% are singletons. What was sequenced was blood. The source is a young man in good health.

This clonotype came up a few times. The V call is TRBV12-3 or TRBV12-4, the J call TRBJ2-7, with D unclear. CDR3 length equals 14 residues. Trimming stripped 0 bases from V and 2 bases from J, with 8 bases between. The CDR3 protein is CASSLAQAPYEQYF. In DNA, the CDR3 is TGTGCCAGCAGTTTAGCCCAGGCTCCCTACGAGCAGTACTTC.

This clonotype was seen a handful of times. This sequence joins TRBV20-1 and TRBJ2-7, with 7 bases matching TRBD2. The J segment lost 0 bases and the V segment lost 3 bases, leaving 8 bases of the junction unmatched. The CDR3 is 15 amino acids. Per the germline V gene, CDR1 is DFQATT and CDR2 is SNEGSKA (reference sequence). CDR3 amino acids: CSARVGGWNSYEQYF. The CDR3 DNA reads as TGCAGTGCTAGGGTGGGGGGGTGGAACTCCTACGAGCAGTACTTC.

The rearrangement links TRBV6-1 to TRBJ1-5; no clear D gene. There are 16 residues in the CDR3. With 1 base removed from V and 7 bases from J, the gap between germline ends came to 17 bases. Per germline, CDR1 MNHNS and CDR2 SASEGT. The CDR3 region has the DNA TGTGCCAGCAGTGAAGGATTCGCGGATCCCGTCCAGCCCCAGCATTTT. Translation: CASSEGFADPVQPQHF.

The CDR3 region has the DNA TGTGCCAGCAGTTTCGAAGGCCAGGGTGAAAAACTGTTTTTT. This codes for CASSFEGQGEKLFF. This chain links TRBV12-3 or TRBV12-4 with TRBJ1-4; TRBD1 is a possible D gene (5 bases). The V end was cut by 3 bases, the J end by 7 bases, with 12 bases between. The CDR3 consists of 14 residues.

V usage is TRBV7-2 and J usage is TRBJ2-3; maybe TRBD2 (5 bases). From germline, CDR1 is SGHTA and CDR2 FQGNSA. This CDR3 is 14 amino acids long. The germline V and J ends were trimmed by 5 bases and 8 bases, with 17 bases remaining between them. CDR3 region: CASSVGLTAGTQYF. Written as DNA, the CDR3 is TGTGCCAGCAGCGTAGGCCTCACCGCGGGTACGCAGTATTTT.

This clonotype showed up just a few times. The genes are TRBV6-2 or TRBV6-3 and TRBJ2-7; the D is unclear. V was trimmed by 5 bases and J by 0 bases, leaving 17 bases between them. CDR1 is MNHEY and CDR2 is SVGEGT in the germline V gene. The CDR3 spans 16 residues. Here the CDR3 reads CASSTLRMTSSYEQYF. In DNA form, the CDR3 reads TGTGCCAGCAGTACCCTTAGGATGACAAGCTCCTACGAGCAGTACTTC.